This section outlines one T cell receptor (beta chain) sequence together with its context. The antigen is undetermined. Sequence at one end of the junction differs from germline and may be a read error. Germline V gene lookup returns CDR1 DFQATT and CDR2 SNEGSKA (reference sequence). The CDR3 runs 14 residues. With the Oncomine TCR Beta short-read assay, DNA from cultured CD4+ T cells was sequenced. MiXCR, run by TCRdb on the PCR reads, gives a single entry per CDR3 protein. The top ten hold around 17% of the sample, which has about 14,000 distinct CDR3 sequences, around three fifths seen once. This sample was included in a study of vaccination and CD4 T cells after COVID-19. Findings and caveats of the study: Spike mono-reactivity held for 304 of 307 vaccine-specific clones in convalescent patients.

As to treatment: roughly 10-day PBMC culture with coronavirus spike peptide pools or control peptides (ViraFEST assay). PBMCs were cultured at over 1.5 million per well with approximately 9.8 IU/ml IL-2 and 8 to 10 ug/ml peptide pools. The sequenced material came from CD4+ T cells from blood, cultured in vitro. The sequence derives from a human donor who had recovered from COVID-19. This chain connects TRBV20-1 to TRBJ2-7, with 7 bases fitting TRBD2. CDR3 region: CRARVGSGRYEQYF. The CDR3 region has the DNA TGCAGAGCTAGAGTTGGTAGCGGGCGCTACGAGCAGTACTTC.